The 15 T cell receptor beta chains in this list originate from one sample, sequenced in a study of CD8 T cells in ankylosing spondylitis. TCRdb reprocessed the 5' RACE reads via MiXCR and lists one record per CDR3 protein. This table has 350,000 or so distinct CDR3 sequences, approximately 10% appearing once. The specimen was blood, either unsorted or a sorted T cell fraction (not recorded which). These receptors originate from a female donor with ankylosing spondylitis or in good health (not recorded which).

This clonotype was seen repeatedly, ten times or more. V gene TRBV6-5 combines with J gene TRBJ1-1, with 7 nucleotides matching TRBD1. This CDR3 spans 14 amino acids. Trimming cost V 2 bases and J 7 bases; bases outside gene matches: 7. Germline V CDR1 and CDR2: MNHEY, SVGAGI. The CDR3 sequence: CASSYVTGTGEAFF. The CDR3 region has the DNA TGTGCCAGCAGTTACGTGACAGGGACGGGTGAAGCTTTCTTT.

This clonotype was detected ten times or more. V usage is TRBV12-3 or TRBV12-4 and J usage is TRBJ2-7; D might be TRBD2 (5 bases). The CDR3 covers 12 residues. Trimming took off 8 bases at V and 2 bases at J, with 10 bases between the two ends. The CDR3 region is CASVDFPYEQYF. The CDR3 DNA reads as TGTGCCAGCGTGGACTTTCCCTACGAGCAGTACTTC.

This clonotype was detected ten times or more. This chain links TRBV10-3 with TRBJ2-7, with D perhaps TRBD1 (5 bases). This CDR3 is 13 amino acids long. Germline V gene data show CDR1 as ENHRY and CDR2 as SYGVKD. Trimming removed 6 bases at V and 0 bases at J, with 9 bases between. This CDR3 is CAIRVDSSYEQYF. In DNA, the CDR3 is TGTGCCATCAGGGTCGACAGCTCCTACGAGCAGTACTTC.

In the case of this clonotype: A much larger clone sits a single nucleotide away, making a read error possible. The V and J genes are TRBV5-1 and TRBJ2-1; 8 bases line up with TRBD2. This CDR3 region has 15 residues. The germline gives CDR1 SGHRS, CDR2 YFSETQ. In DNA, the CDR3 is TGCTCCAGCAGCCCCGGACTAGCAGATTACAATGAGCAGTTCTTC. It codes for CSSSPGLADYNEQFF. Full variable domain (missing parts from reference TRBV5-1 and TRBJ2-1): KAGVTQTPRYLIKTRGQQVTLSCSPISGHRSVSWYQQTPGQGLQFLFEYFSETQRNKGNFPGRFSGRQFSNSRSEMNVSTLELGDSALYLCSSSPGLADYNEQFFGPGTRLTVL.

In this sample, this clonotype turned up many times. V gene TRBV20-1 combines with J gene TRBJ1-1, with 7 bases that match TRBD1. CDR3 length equals 17 residues. Germline V CDR1 and CDR2: DFQATT, SNEGSKA (reference sequence). Trimming at V came to 6 bases and at J to 4 bases, leaving 20 bases not matched to a gene. The CDR3 DNA reads as TGCAGTGCAGCCCCTCTAGGGGGAGACAGGGATATCACTGAAGCTTTCTTT. Encoded protein: CSAAPLGGDRDITEAFF.

This sequence joins TRBV5-1 and TRBJ2-6; perhaps TRBD2 as D (6 bases). The CDR3 sequence is 16 residues long. Trimming pared 3 bases from V and 2 bases from J, leaving 12 bases between. CDR1 and CDR2 (germline): SGHRS, YFSETQ. CDR3 DNA sequence: TGCGCCAGCAGCTCAGAGTGGGGGGCTGGGGCCAACGTCCTGACTTTC. It translates to CASSSEWGAGANVLTF.

This chain links TRBV7-2 with TRBJ2-1; 9 nucleotides agree with TRBD1. J was trimmed by 15 bases and V by 5 bases; bases with no gene match: 5. This CDR3 is 11 amino acids long. Germline V CDR1 and CDR2: SGHTA, FQGNSA. The CDR3 DNA follows: TGTGCCAGCAGCCCGGGACAGGGTGGGTTCTTC. Translated: CASSPGQGGFF. Supplemented by reference TRBV7-2 and TRBJ2-1, the full variable domain reads GAGVSQSPSNKVTEKGKDVELRCDPISGHTALYWYRQSLGQGLEFLIYFQGNSAPDKSGLPSDRFSAERTGGSVSTLTIQRTQQEDSAVYLCASSPGQGGFFGPGTRLTVL.

Ten or more counts support this clonotype. This chain links TRBV10-3 with TRBJ1-1; D possibly corresponds to TRBD1 (5 bases). Germline loops: CDR1 ENHRY, CDR2 SYGVKD. This CDR3 is built from 12 residues. Deletions cut 3 bases from V and 6 bases from J, with 8 bases between. Here the CDR3 DNA reads TGTGCCATCAGTGAAGGGGCGGCTGAAGCTTTCTTT. This encodes CAISEGAAEAFF.

The sample holds many counts of this clonotype. V usage is TRBV5-1 and J usage is TRBJ2-5, with TRBD2 matching 13 bases. With 4 bases clipped from V and 1 base from J, the junction kept 4 bases outside the gene matches. Germline CDR1 reads SGHRS; CDR2 reads YFSETQ. The CDR3 runs to 16 residues. The CDR3 reads CASSTGTSGVQETQYF. The CDR3 region has the DNA TGCGCCAGCAGCACCGGGACTAGCGGGGTCCAAGAGACCCAGTACTTC. The full variable domain, rest sourced from reference TRBV5-1 and TRBJ2-5, is KAGVTQTPRYLIKTRGQQVTLSCSPISGHRSVSWYQQTPGQGLQFLFEYFSETQRNKGNFPGRFSGRQFSNSRSEMNVSTLELGDSALYLCASSTGTSGVQETQYFGPGTRLLVL.

This clonotype was seen at least ten times. This chain joins TRBV28 and TRBJ1-4; D is possibly TRBD1 (5 bases). Germline-derived CDR1 and CDR2 are MDHEN and SYDVKM. The V gene lost 5 bases and the J gene lost 7 bases, with 20 bases spanning the gap. CDR3 length equals 16 residues. The DNA of the CDR3 is TGTGCCAGCAGTGGGACGAAGAGACGGCGGGGTGAAAAACTGTTTTTT. Encoded protein: CASSGTKRRRGEKLFF.

This clonotype has ten or more counts. The rearrangement links TRBV3-1 to TRBJ2-3; 9 positions agree with TRBD1. This CDR3 comprises 16 residues. Looked up from germline, CDR1 is LGHDT and CDR2 is YNNKEL (reference sequence). Trimming at V came to 3 bases and at J to 3 bases, leaving 7 bases not matched to a gene. The DNA of the CDR3 is TGTGCCAGCAGCCACTCTCCGGGACAGGGTACAGATACGCAGTATTTT. It yields the protein CASSHSPGQGTDTQYF.

This clonotype was found many times. The chain recombines TRBV6-5 with TRBJ2-3; D not resolved. The V end was cut by 2 bases, the J end by 8 bases, with 14 bases between. CDR3 length: 14 residues. Germline-derived CDR1 and CDR2 are MNHEY and SVGAGI. The CDR3 is CASSYREPRVTQYF. CDR3 DNA: TGTGCCAGCAGTTACCGTGAGCCCCGGGTTACGCAGTATTTT.

This chain links TRBV20-1 with TRBJ1-5; D not certain. The CDR3 is 13 residues long. CDR1 DFQATT and CDR2 SNEGSKA come from the germline V gene (reference sequence). The V gene lost 1 base and the J gene lost 4 bases, with 8 bases spanning the gap. The CDR3 DNA sequence: TGCAGTGCTAGAGGACGTCTGAATCAGCCCCAGCATTTT. Encoded protein: CSARGRLNQPQHF.

The chain uses TRBV5-1 and TRBJ1-1; no reliable D call. The CDR3 loop spans 13 amino acids. The germline gives CDR1 SGHRS, CDR2 YFSETQ. Trimming shortened V by 3 bases and J by 4 bases, and 10 bases separated the two germline ends. The CDR3 sequence: CASSSNEATEAFF. DNA for the CDR3: TGCGCCAGCAGCTCCAATGAGGCCACTGAAGCTTTCTTT.

The rearrangement uses TRBV10-3 and TRBJ2-7; 7 nucleotides match TRBD1. Germline V gene sequence: CDR1 ENHRY, CDR2 SYGVKD. Unmatched junction bases numbered 5, after V lost 2 bases and J lost 1 base. This CDR3 spans 15 amino acids. CDR3 nucleotide sequence: TGTGCCATCAGTGAGCCTAGACAGGGATCCTACGAGCAGTACTTC. It encodes CAISEPRQGSYEQYF.